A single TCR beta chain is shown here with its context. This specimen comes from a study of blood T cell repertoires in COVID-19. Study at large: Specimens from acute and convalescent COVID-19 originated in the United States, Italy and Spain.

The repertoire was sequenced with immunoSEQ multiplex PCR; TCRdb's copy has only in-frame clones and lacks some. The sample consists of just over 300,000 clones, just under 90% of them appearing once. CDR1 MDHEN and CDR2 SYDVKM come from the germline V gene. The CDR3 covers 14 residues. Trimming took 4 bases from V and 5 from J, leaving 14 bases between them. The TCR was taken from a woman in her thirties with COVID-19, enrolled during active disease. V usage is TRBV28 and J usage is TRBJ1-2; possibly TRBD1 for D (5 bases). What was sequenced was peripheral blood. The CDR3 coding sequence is TGTGCCAGCAGTTCCCCAGCGGGGGGATATGGCTACACCTTC. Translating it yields CASSSPAGGYGYTF.